Below, 23 T cell receptor beta chains from the same sample are listed, as sequenced in a study of OX40 agonist ivuxolimab in advanced cancers. Sequencing was performed with immunoSEQ multiplex PCR; in TCRdb, only in-frame clones are kept and a portion is missing. Here the sample spans approximately 69,000 clones, around 94% being singletons. This specimen consisted of CD4+ or CD8+ T cells sorted from blood, obtained in a trial of the OX40 agonist ivuxolimab. Receptor source: an adult with an advanced solid tumor such as melanoma, head and neck, liver or kidney cancer.

This chain links TRBV5-1 with TRBJ1-2, with D hard to call. Trimming removed 2 bases at V and 4 bases at J, with 9 bases between. The germline V gene has CDR1 SGHRS and CDR2 YFSETQ. The CDR3 covers 13 residues. The DNA of the CDR3 is TGCGCCAGCAGCTTTGGGTACAGCTATGGCTACACCTTC. This sequence encodes CASSFGYSYGYTF. Drawing the rest from reference TRBV5-1 and TRBJ1-2, the complete variable domain is KAGVTQTPRYLIKTRGQQVTLSCSPISGHRSVSWYQQTPGQGLQFLFEYFSETQRNKGNFPGRFSGRQFSNSRSEMNVSTLELGDSALYLCASSFGYSYGYTFGSGTRLTVV.

The V and J genes are TRBV21-1 and TRBJ2-5; TRBD2 was called by the table and not checked on the DNA. TRBV21-1 is an annotated pseudogene. The CDR3 covers 12 residues. The CDR3 DNA reads as TGTGCCAGCACTTGCGGGCTTGAGACCCAGTACTTC. Protein sequence: CASTCGLETQYF.

The V call is TRBV29-1, the J call TRBJ1-1; D ambiguous. The CDR3 is made up of 12 amino acids. V was trimmed by 4 bases and J by 2 bases, leaving 8 bases between them. From germline, CDR1 is SQVTM and CDR2 ANQGSEA. CDR3 DNA sequence: TGCAGCGTTGGGGCCTTCAACACTGAAGCTTTCTTT. As protein: CSVGAFNTEAFF.

This clone was detected only a few times. The V gene is TRBV4-3, the J gene TRBJ2-7; D unclear. The germline V and J ends were trimmed by 0 bases and 4 bases, with 10 bases remaining between them. CDR1 and CDR2 (germline): LGHNA, YSLEER. CDR3 length: 14 residues. CDR3 nucleotides: TGCGCCAGCAGCCAAGATGAGATTGGGTACGAGCAGTACTTC. Translation gives CASSQDEIGYEQYF.

The V and J genes are TRBV30 and TRBJ2-1; D is perhaps TRBD1 (5 bases). V gave up 0 bases and J gave up 8 bases, with 8 bases separating them. Germline values: CDR1 GTSNPN, CDR2 SVGIG (reference sequence). The CDR3 spans 12 residues. The CDR3 protein is CAWSVQGDEQFF. CDR3 nucleotides: TGTGCCTGGAGTGTACAAGGGGATGAGCAGTTCTTC.

The DNA of the CDR3 is TGCGCCAGCAGCCTGGTGAGGAATGAGCAGTTCTTC. Translated: CASSLVRNEQFF. The chain couples TRBV4-1 to TRBJ2-1; D gene ambiguous. V lost 4 bases, J lost 7 bases, and 8 bases lay in between. Germline CDR1 MGHRA, CDR2 YSYEKL. The CDR3 totals 12 residues.

The chain combines TRBV6-1 with TRBJ1-1, with TRBD1 identical over 9 bases. Germline lookup yields CDR1 MNHNS and CDR2 SASEGT. Unmatched junction bases numbered 7, after V lost 10 bases and J lost 4 bases. This CDR3 is built from 13 residues. CDR3 protein: CATDRGLGTEAFF. The CDR3 DNA reads TGTGCCACCGACAGGGGGTTAGGCACTGAAGCTTTCTTT.

The chain recombines TRBV4-3 with TRBJ2-2; tentative D call: TRBD2 (7 bases). Germline assignment: CDR1 LGHNA and CDR2 YSLEER. CDR3 size: 16 residues. V lost 6 bases and J 4 bases, leaving 18 bases between the germline ends. The CDR3, as DNA: TGCGCCAGCAGTCCCAGGGCGGGGGCGAGCACCGGGGAGCTGTTTTTT. Protein product: CASSPRAGASTGELFF.

This clone is termed medium-sized. The chain carries TRBV4-1 and TRBJ1-2; 7 bases map to TRBD1. Germline values: CDR1 MGHRA, CDR2 YSYEKL. Germline trimming cut 0 bases from V and 8 bases from J; bases unmatched to any gene: 6. The CDR3 runs to 14 residues. CDR3 sequence: CASSQESPGGGYTF. CDR3 sequence (DNA): TGCGCCAGCAGCCAAGAGTCGCCAGGGGGAGGCTACACCTTC.

CDR3 amino acids: CASSPVREGLYNSPLHF. Here the CDR3 DNA reads TGCGCCAGCAGTCCGGTTCGGGAGGGACTCTATAATTCACCCCTCCACTTT. The J gene is TRBJ1-6, the V gene TRBV23-1, with D perhaps TRBD1 (5 bases). TRBV23-1 is filed as an ORF, its function uncertain. V was shortened by 4 bases and J by 3 bases, with 16 bases between the two germline ends. This CDR3 is 17 amino acids long.

The CDR3 spells CASPLRDSYGYTF. CDR3 DNA sequence: TGCGCCAGCCCATTGAGGGACTCCTATGGCTACACCTTC. The chain carries TRBV29-1 and TRBJ1-2; D is perhaps TRBD1 (5 bases). CDR1 is SQVTM, CDR2 ANQGSEA, per germline. This CDR3 is 13 amino acids long.

This chain uses TRBV6-5 with TRBJ2-5; D is possibly TRBD1 (5 bases). CDR1 is MNHEY, CDR2 SVGAGI, per germline. The CDR3 totals 15 residues. The germline V and J ends were trimmed by 6 bases and 2 bases, with 16 bases remaining between them. The CDR3, as DNA: TGTGCCAGCAGCCATCCCCCCGACAGTCAAGAGACCCAGTACTTC. As protein: CASSHPPDSQETQYF.

The V call is TRBV7-7, the J call TRBJ2-7; D call uncertain. The CDR3 contains 13 residues. CDR1 is SSHAT, CDR2 FNYEAQ, per germline (reference sequence). V lost 5 bases, J lost 7 bases, and 15 bases lay in between. CDR3 residues: CASSLDPAREQYF. CDR3 bases: TGTGCCAGCAGCCTAGACCCCGCGCGGGAGCAGTACTTC.

This clone has a single count. The chain is built from TRBV29-1 and TRBJ2-2, with 8 positions matching TRBD1. The length of the CDR3 is 15 residues. Germline V gives CDR1 SQVTM, CDR2 ANQGSEA. After removal of 3 bases from V and 3 bases from J, the junction contained 6 bases not matched to a gene. In DNA form, the CDR3 reads TGCAGCGTTGAGGCCGGCAGGGGGCACACCGGGGAGCTGTTTTTT. Translated, it gives CSVEAGRGHTGELFF.

V and J are TRBV9 and TRBJ2-1, with unresolved D. Germline CDR1 and CDR2: SGDLS and YYNGEE. V lost 3 bases to trimming and J lost 0 bases, with 10 bases between them. The CDR3 is 15 residues long. This chain's CDR3 is CASSDDGVSYNEQFF. Here the CDR3 DNA reads TGTGCCAGCAGCGACGATGGGGTCTCCTACAATGAGCAGTTCTTC. Full variable domain (remainder filled in from reference TRBV9 and TRBJ2-1): DSGVTQTPKHLITATGQRVTLRCSPRSGDLSVYWYQQSLDQGLQFLIQYYNGEERAKGNILERFSAQQFPDLHSELNLSSLELGDSALYFCASSDDGVSYNEQFFGPGTRLTVL.

The chain carries TRBV7-9 and TRBJ2-1; D call uncertain. This CDR3 has 14 amino acids. Per germline, CDR1 SEHNR and CDR2 FQNEAQ (reference sequence). V shed 2 bases and J shed 7 bases, with 12 bases lying between them. DNA of the CDR3: TGTGCCAGCAGCTTATTGGAGAGTCGGAATGAGCAGTTCTTC. This gives the protein CASSLLESRNEQFF.

The chain uses TRBV9 and TRBJ2-3, with TRBD1 identical over 9 bases. The CDR3 is 15 amino acids. In germline, CDR1 is SGDLS, CDR2 YYNGEE. With 4 bases clipped from V and 4 bases from J, the junction kept 7 bases outside the gene matches. DNA of the CDR3: TGTGCCAGCAGCTCGTGGACAGGGGTTTCAGATACGCAGTATTTT. This encodes CASSSWTGVSDTQYF.

The rearrangement joins TRBV2 to TRBJ2-7, with a weak D call TRBD2 (6 bases). Germline lookup yields CDR1 SNHLY and CDR2 FYNNEI. The V end lost 3 bases, the J end lost 0 bases, and 15 bases lay between the germline ends. CDR3 size: 16 residues. The CDR3 region has the DNA TGTGCCAGCAGTGATACTCGGGACTCTGCCTCCTACGAGCAGTACTTC. This sequence encodes CASSDTRDSASYEQYF.

This chain uses TRBV6-5 with TRBJ2-1; 9 bases are shared with TRBD2. The junction had 6 bases not matched to a gene; V was cut back by 7 bases and J by 2 bases. The CDR3 has 15 residues. Germline V gives CDR1 MNHEY, CDR2 SVGAGI. The CDR3 is CASTAVAGAYNEQFF. The CDR3 DNA reads TGTGCCAGCACCGCGGTAGCGGGAGCCTACAATGAGCAGTTCTTC.

The CDR3 protein is CASSQVGSRKDRKLFF. CDR3 in DNA: TGTGCCAGCAGCCAAGTAGGTAGCAGGAAGGATAGAAAACTGTTTTTT. The J gene is TRBJ1-4, the V gene TRBV11-2; D not certain. CDR3 length: 16 residues. V lost 5 bases to trimming and J lost 10 bases, with 23 bases between them. Germline lookup yields CDR1 SGHAT and CDR2 FQNNGV.

The V call is TRBV30, the J call TRBJ2-7; D gene unclear. This CDR3 has 13 residues. Germline assignment: CDR1 GTSNPN and CDR2 SVGIG (reference sequence). Trimming stripped 1 base from V and 2 bases from J, with 9 bases between. The CDR3 coding sequence is TGTGCCTGGAGTGGGTCCAGTCCCTACGAGCAGTACTTC. Residues: CAWSGSSPYEQYF.

This chain connects TRBV28 to TRBJ2-7; tentatively, D is TRBD2 (8 bases). V lost 3 bases, J lost 6 bases, and 21 bases lay in between. This CDR3 comprises 16 residues. Germline CDR1 reads MDHEN; CDR2 reads SYDVKM. For the CDR3, the DNA is TGTGCCAGCAGTTTGGGACAGTTTAGCGGGACGCCCGAGCAGTACTTC. Encoded protein: CASSLGQFSGTPEQYF.

This chain joins TRBV7-3 and TRBJ2-7, with no clear D. V was cut by 1 base and J by 4 bases, with 11 bases left in between. The CDR3 has 14 residues. Germline CDR1 SGHTA, CDR2 FQGTGA. The CDR3 loop is CASSLNSLSYEQYF. DNA of the CDR3: TGTGCCAGCAGCTTAAACAGCCTCTCATACGAGCAGTACTTC.